The clone carrying this TCR beta chain was seen more than once but under ten times. Its antigen is not known. Primers included in the PCR were 60 Vbeta and 13 Jbeta primers. Generated by immunoSEQ multiplex PCR, the TCRdb table keeps only in-frame clones and is missing some. The table lists tens of thousands of clones, around 64% of them singletons. These data belong to a study of cytomegalovirus exposure and HLA in healthy donors. The CDR3 is made up of 14 amino acids. The V end lost 7 bases, the J end lost 4 bases, and 11 bases lay between the germline ends. CDR1 LNHDA and CDR2 SQIVND come from the germline V gene (reference sequence). Study conclusions and caveats: Some TCR beta chains (about 180 of them) were listed as cytomegalovirus-associated. The sole available immune exposure information was CMV serostatus. It was likely that a cluster of highly shared sequence variants was a sequencing artifact.

Material for sequencing was PBMCs. V gene TRBV19 combines with J gene TRBJ1-6, with D possibly matching TRBD1 (6 bases). The TCR originated in a man aged 35 to 55 in good health and CMV-seropositive. CDR3 in DNA: TGTGCCAGTACCATCGGACAGTATAATTCACCCCTCCACTTT. Translation: CASTIGQYNSPLHF. Filled out from reference TRBV19 and TRBJ1-6, the complete variable domain reads DGGITQSPKYLFRKEGQNVTLSCEQNLNHDAMYWYRQDPGQGLRLIYYSQIVNDFQKGDIAEGYSVSREKKESFPLTVTSAQKNPTAFYLCASTIGQYNSPLHFGNGTRLTVT.